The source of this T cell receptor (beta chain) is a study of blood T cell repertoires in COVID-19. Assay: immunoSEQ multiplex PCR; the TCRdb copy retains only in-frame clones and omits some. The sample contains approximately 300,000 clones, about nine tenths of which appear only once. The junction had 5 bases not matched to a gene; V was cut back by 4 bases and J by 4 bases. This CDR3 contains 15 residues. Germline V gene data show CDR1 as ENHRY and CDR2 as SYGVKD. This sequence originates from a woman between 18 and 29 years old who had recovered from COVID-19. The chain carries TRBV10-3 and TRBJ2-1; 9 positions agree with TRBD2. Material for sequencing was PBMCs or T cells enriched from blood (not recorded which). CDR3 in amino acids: CAISVAGDRYNEQFF. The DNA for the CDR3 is TGTGCCATCAGTGTAGCGGGAGACCGTTACAATGAGCAGTTCTTC.